Listed below are T cell receptor beta chains from one sample, sequenced in a study of blood T cell repertoires in COVID-19. Generated by immunoSEQ multiplex PCR, the TCRdb table keeps only in-frame clones and is missing some. The sample consists of 100,000 to 150,000 clones, over 75% of them appearing once. Sample: peripheral blood. The receptor source for this set is an elderly woman with acute or convalescent COVID-19. Both conserved end residues are part of each CDR3. Each record gives: CDR3 protein, J gene, V gene, CDR3 length.

CDR3aa: CASRSTGMNYGYTF
j_gene: TRBJ1-2
v_gene: TRBV6-5
len: 14

CDR3aa: CSVVGSSGLGYTF
j_gene: TRBJ1-2
v_gene: TRBV29-1
len: 13

CDR3aa: CASTVNRGLTDTQYF
j_gene: TRBJ2-3
v_gene: TRBV6-5
len: 15

CDR3aa: CASSLGQVGELFF
j_gene: TRBJ2-2
v_gene: TRBV5-1
len: 13

CDR3aa: CASSEGGQREGLGEQFF
j_gene: TRBJ2-1
v_gene: TRBV2
len: 17

CDR3aa: CASISGRLNTEAFF
j_gene: TRBJ1-1
v_gene: TRBV28
len: 14

CDR3aa: CASSPRTEAFF
j_gene: TRBJ1-1
v_gene: TRBV2
len: 11

CDR3aa: CASSSGADTEAFF
j_gene: TRBJ1-1
v_gene: TRBV18
len: 13

CDR3aa: CASSQILNTYEQYF
j_gene: TRBJ2-7
v_gene: TRBV3-1/TRBV3-2
len: 14

CDR3aa: CASSSTGTLGTEAFF
j_gene: TRBJ1-1
v_gene: TRBV5-6
len: 15

CDR3aa: CASSVGTGGMETQYF
j_gene: TRBJ2-5
v_gene: TRBV9
len: 15

CDR3aa: CASSDFRTSGVTDTQYF
j_gene: TRBJ2-3
v_gene: TRBV2
len: 17

CDR3aa: CASSLGLAGKETQYF
j_gene: TRBJ2-5
v_gene: TRBV6-1
len: 15

CDR3aa: CASSSHQRTGNNSPLHF
j_gene: TRBJ1-6
v_gene: TRBV6-2/TRBV6-3
len: 17

CDR3aa: CASSVDGSTKNIQYF
j_gene: TRBJ2-4
v_gene: TRBV9
len: 15

CDR3aa: CASSQLVGAYEQYF
j_gene: TRBJ2-7
v_gene: TRBV3-1/TRBV3-2
len: 14

CDR3aa: CASSIGSSGYTGELFF
j_gene: TRBJ2-2
v_gene: TRBV19
len: 16

CDR3aa: CASSITGDNEQFF
j_gene: TRBJ2-1
v_gene: TRBV7-3
len: 13

CDR3aa: CASSQDLITGGTNEKLFF
j_gene: TRBJ1-4
v_gene: TRBV4-2
len: 18

CDR3aa: CASTSGGSGEKLFF
j_gene: TRBJ1-4
v_gene: TRBV5-6
len: 14

CDR3aa: CANSLAHRAGEAFF
j_gene: TRBJ1-1
v_gene: TRBV7-8
len: 14

CDR3aa: CASSLGTRQTEAFF
j_gene: TRBJ1-1
v_gene: TRBV5-1
len: 14

CDR3aa: CASSHLSGGSYNEQFF
j_gene: TRBJ2-1
v_gene: TRBV3-1/TRBV3-2
len: 16

CDR3aa: CAIYTDRAHFTF
j_gene: TRBJ1-2
v_gene: TRBV5-8
len: 12

CDR3aa: CACGGGRMNTEAFF
j_gene: TRBJ1-1
v_gene: TRBV6-5
len: 14

CDR3aa: CASSPAAGRRAGNTIYF
j_gene: TRBJ1-3
v_gene: TRBV9
len: 17

CDR3aa: CATAPLFSGQETQYF
j_gene: TRBJ2-5
v_gene: TRBV15
len: 15

CDR3aa: CASSKPPSGGAFPEQFF
j_gene: TRBJ2-1
v_gene: TRBV7-2
len: 17

CDR3aa: CASSIRVLNTEAFF
j_gene: TRBJ1-1
v_gene: TRBV19
len: 14

CDR3aa: CASSPEGYEQYF
j_gene: TRBJ2-7
v_gene: TRBV12-3/TRBV12-4
len: 12

CDR3aa: CASSQEPGQGSYEQYF
j_gene: TRBJ2-7
v_gene: TRBV4-2
len: 16

CDR3aa: CATSRDLVAAEEAFF
j_gene: TRBJ1-1
v_gene: TRBV15
len: 15

CDR3aa: CASSQEWGVGTQYF
j_gene: TRBJ2-5
v_gene: TRBV3-1/TRBV3-2
len: 14

CDR3aa: CASSYEGTDGYTF
j_gene: TRBJ1-2
v_gene: TRBV6-2/TRBV6-3
len: 13

CDR3aa: CATSDKTGLSQPQHF
j_gene: TRBJ1-5
v_gene: TRBV24-1
len: 15

CDR3aa: CASSLGSLTPYGYTF
j_gene: TRBJ1-2
v_gene: TRBV28
len: 15

CDR3aa: CASGLDTDTEAFF
j_gene: TRBJ1-1
v_gene: TRBV5-1
len: 13

CDR3aa: CASSLRTSVTGELFF
j_gene: TRBJ2-2
v_gene: TRBV7-9
len: 15

CDR3aa: CASSQDQAGGLDTQYF
j_gene: TRBJ2-3
v_gene: TRBV3-1/TRBV3-2
len: 16

CDR3aa: CASSLDSPGNTIYF
j_gene: TRBJ1-3
v_gene: TRBV6-5
len: 14

CDR3aa: CASSETWRSAEAFF
j_gene: TRBJ1-1
v_gene: TRBV25-1
len: 14

CDR3aa: CASSLVGRGGLKETQYF
j_gene: TRBJ2-5
v_gene: TRBV5-1
len: 17

CDR3aa: CASPRTGQGARNTGELFF
j_gene: TRBJ2-2
v_gene: TRBV18
len: 18

CDR3aa: CASSLSGGSEKLFF
j_gene: TRBJ1-4
v_gene: TRBV7-9
len: 14

CDR3aa: CASSLGQGNNQPQHF
j_gene: TRBJ1-5
v_gene: TRBV5-1
len: 15

CDR3aa: CASSPGQGYQETQYF
j_gene: TRBJ2-5
v_gene: TRBV19
len: 15

CDR3aa: CSVLGGADTQYF
j_gene: TRBJ2-3
v_gene: TRBV29-1
len: 12

CDR3aa: CASSNINQPQHF
j_gene: TRBJ1-5
v_gene: TRBV3-1/TRBV3-2
len: 12

CDR3aa: CASTSTGNGYTF
j_gene: TRBJ1-2
v_gene: TRBV2
len: 12

CDR3aa: CASSLPGSETQYF
j_gene: TRBJ2-5
v_gene: TRBV5-6
len: 13

CDR3aa: CSVGTGSLTSGANVLTF
j_gene: TRBJ2-6
v_gene: TRBV29-1
len: 17

CDR3aa: CASSQETGGENQPQHF
j_gene: TRBJ1-5
v_gene: TRBV7-8
len: 16

CDR3aa: CSGRQGGQPQHF
j_gene: TRBJ1-5
v_gene: TRBV29-1
len: 12

CDR3aa: CASSLEAGAYEQYF
j_gene: TRBJ2-7
v_gene: TRBV7-8
len: 14